This TCR beta chain was identified in a study of technical replicates of blood from several donors. Generated by immunoSEQ multiplex PCR, the TCRdb table keeps only in-frame clones and is missing some. The sample lists 84,000 or so clones, 95% to 98% seen once, with about 0.19% in the top ten. Per the germline V gene, CDR1 is MGHRA and CDR2 is YSYEKL. The CDR3 loop spans 16 amino acids. The junction had 9 bases not matched to a gene; V was cut back by 2 bases and J by 5 bases. The J gene is TRBJ2-5, the V gene TRBV4-1; the match to TRBD1 covers 9 bases. The material sequenced was T cells isolated from PBMCs. This TCR was sampled from a human donor in good health. CDR3 nucleotide sequence: TGCGCCAGCAGCCAACCTAGGGACAGGGATGGGGAGACCCAGTACTTC. Protein product: CASSQPRDRDGETQYF.